This T cell receptor beta chain is drawn from a study of cytomegalovirus exposure and HLA in healthy donors. Study context: HLA-typed donors were the source of about 85 million unique TCRs, which an early data release held. Study-level results: Most of the CMV-associated TCR beta chains (in a later analysis) appeared to be HLA-restricted. In the analysis, some V segments, TRBV6-2 and TRBV6-3 included, were excluded as indistinguishable. Cytomegalovirus-associated TCR beta chains were listed, numbering 150 to 200.

Notes on this clone: Its cognate antigen is unknown.

The PCR had 60 Vbeta and 13 Jbeta primers. Sequencing was performed with immunoSEQ multiplex PCR; in TCRdb, only in-frame clones are kept and a portion is missing. The top ten clones hold about 8% of a sample with tens of thousands of clones, approximately 70% of them seen once. Trimming removed 7 bases at V and 2 bases at J, with 15 bases between. Germline assignment: CDR1 MNHNS and CDR2 SASEGT. The CDR3 has 14 residues. This TCR came from a man aged 55 to 70 in good health and CMV-seronegative. The chain has TRBV6-1 and TRBJ2-7; TRBD1 might be the D (6 bases). The sequenced sample was PBMCs. This chain's CDR3 is CASNQGMWTYEQYF. Here the CDR3 DNA reads TGTGCCAGCAATCAGGGGATGTGGACCTACGAGCAGTACTTC.